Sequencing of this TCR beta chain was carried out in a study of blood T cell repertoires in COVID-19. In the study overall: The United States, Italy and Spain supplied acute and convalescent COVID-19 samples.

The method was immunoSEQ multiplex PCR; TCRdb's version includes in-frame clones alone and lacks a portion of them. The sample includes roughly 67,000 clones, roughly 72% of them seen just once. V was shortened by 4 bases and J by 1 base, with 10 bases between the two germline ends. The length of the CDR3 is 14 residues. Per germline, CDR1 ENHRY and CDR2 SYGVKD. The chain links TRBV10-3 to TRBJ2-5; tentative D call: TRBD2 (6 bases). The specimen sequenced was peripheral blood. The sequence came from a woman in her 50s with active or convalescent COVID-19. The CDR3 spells CAISVGTGQETQYF. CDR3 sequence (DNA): TGTGCCATCAGTGTGGGGACTGGCCAAGAGACCCAGTACTTC.